This TCR beta chain stems from a study of OX40 agonist ivuxolimab in advanced cancers. The method was immunoSEQ multiplex PCR; TCRdb's version includes in-frame clones alone and lacks a portion of them. The sample records 55,000 to 80,000 clones, more than 80% being singletons. V was cut by 3 bases and J by 7 bases, with 6 bases left in between. Germline V lookup: CDR1 DFQATT, CDR2 SNEGSKA (reference sequence). The CDR3 extends over 10 amino acids. The clonotype comes from an adult with an advanced solid tumor such as melanoma, head and neck, liver or kidney cancer. Here the sequenced sample was CD4+ or CD8+ T cells sorted from blood, taken in a trial of the OX40 agonist ivuxolimab. The chain uses TRBV20-1 and TRBJ1-2; D not certain. CDR3 nucleotides: TGCAGTGCTAGTAGAGGTGGCTACACCTTC. Amino acid sequence: CSASRGGYTF.